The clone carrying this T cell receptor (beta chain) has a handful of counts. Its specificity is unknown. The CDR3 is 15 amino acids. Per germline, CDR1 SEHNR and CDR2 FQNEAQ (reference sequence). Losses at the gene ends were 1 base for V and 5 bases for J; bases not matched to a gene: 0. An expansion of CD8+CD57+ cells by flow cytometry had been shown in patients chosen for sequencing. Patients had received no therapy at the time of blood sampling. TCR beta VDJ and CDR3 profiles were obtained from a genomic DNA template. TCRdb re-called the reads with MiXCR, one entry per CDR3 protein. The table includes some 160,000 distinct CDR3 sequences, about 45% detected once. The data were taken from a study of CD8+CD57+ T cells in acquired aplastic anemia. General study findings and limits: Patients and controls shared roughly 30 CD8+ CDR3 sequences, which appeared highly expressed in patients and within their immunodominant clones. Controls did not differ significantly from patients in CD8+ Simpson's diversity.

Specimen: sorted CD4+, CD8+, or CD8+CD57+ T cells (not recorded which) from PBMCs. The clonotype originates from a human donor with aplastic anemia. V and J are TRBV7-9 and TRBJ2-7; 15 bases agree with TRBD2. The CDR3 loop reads CASSLGTSGRDEQYF. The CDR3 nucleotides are TGTGCCAGCAGCTTAGGGACTAGCGGGAGGGACGAGCAGTACTTC.